The 26 T cell receptor beta chains given below trace back to one sample, sequenced in a study of T cells in Graves' hyperthyroidism and ophthalmopathy. RNA transcripts were the template for amplifying TCR beta CDR3 regions. During a first-round RT-PCR of the TCR CDR3, the HTBI primer set was used. TCRdb re-called the multiplex PCR reads through MiXCR, storing one row per CDR3 protein. The table records about 380,000 distinct CDR3 sequences, roughly 13% of them present only once. The sequencing input was blood. The receptors shown here come from a woman aged 55-70 years with Graves' hyperthyroidism.

The genes are TRBV24-1 and TRBJ1-2, with D possibly being TRBD1 (6 bases). Looked up from germline, CDR1 is KGHDR and CDR2 is SFDVKD. The V gene lost 3 bases and the J gene lost 5 bases, with 12 bases spanning the gap. This CDR3 region has 14 residues. The CDR3 region has the DNA TGTGCCACCAGTGATCCAGGGGTCGGATATGGCTACACCTTC. Its protein is CATSDPGVGYGYTF.

The V gene is TRBV12-5, the J gene TRBJ2-2, with TRBD2 matching 12 bases. The length of the CDR3 is 18 residues. J was trimmed by 5 bases and V by 0 bases; bases with no gene match: 7. Germline V gene sequence: CDR1 LGHNT, CDR2 FRNRAP. In nucleotides, the CDR3 is TGTGCTAGTGGTTTGGTGTCTAGCGGGAGGGCCTGGACCGGGGAGCTGTTTTTT. Translation gives CASGLVSSGRAWTGELFF.

This clonotype was observed at least ten times. The genes are TRBV24-1 and TRBJ1-2; D remains ambiguous. CDR3 size: 14 residues. V lost 3 bases to trimming and J lost 4 bases, with 11 bases between them. Per the germline V gene, CDR1 is KGHDR and CDR2 is SFDVKD. In DNA, the CDR3 is TGTGCCACCAGTGATGGGAATCCAGGCTATGGCTACACCTTC. This encodes CATSDGNPGYGYTF.

The sample holds many counts of this clonotype. The chain is built from TRBV6-1 and TRBJ2-7; D is perhaps TRBD1 (7 bases). The CDR3 extends over 13 amino acids. V lost 7 bases to trimming and J lost 2 bases, with 12 bases between them. Germline assignment: CDR1 MNHNS and CDR2 SASEGT. CDR3 in DNA: TGTGCCAGCATGCGGGACAGAGCCTACGAGCAGTACTTC. It encodes CASMRDRAYEQYF.

There are many counts of this clonotype. The chain recombines TRBV6-1 with TRBJ2-7; TRBD1 agrees at 7 bases. The germline V gene encodes CDR1 MNHNS and CDR2 SASEGT. CDR3 length: 13 residues. V shed 8 bases and J 0 bases; nucleotides not matched to a gene: 4. The CDR3 DNA follows: TGTGCCAGCCGCCGGACAGGCTCCTACGAGCAGTACTTC. It encodes CASRRTGSYEQYF.

This chain uses TRBV20-1 with TRBJ1-2, with a weak D call TRBD1 (5 bases). Trimming cost V 6 bases and J 6 bases, with 11 bases left between them. Per germline, CDR1 DFQATT and CDR2 SNEGSKA (reference sequence). This CDR3 has 11 amino acids. CDR3: CSAAGLDGYTF. CDR3 coding DNA: TGCAGTGCGGCAGGGTTGGATGGCTACACCTTC.

Of note for this clonotype: A read error may explain this, as a much larger clone is one base away. This chain connects TRBV28 to TRBJ2-3, with D maybe TRBD2 (7 bases). Per the germline V gene, CDR1 is MDHEN and CDR2 is SYDVKM. CDR3 length: 15 amino acids. Deletions cut 3 bases from V and 3 bases from J, with 13 bases between. The CDR3 DNA follows: TGTGCCAGCAGTTTCGGACGGGGGGCGACAGATACGCAGTATTTT. Its protein is CASSFGRGATDTQYF.

This clonotype was recorded a few times. The chain uses TRBV20-1 and TRBJ2-7; D tentatively fits TRBD1 or TRBD2 (5 bases each). This CDR3 contains 14 residues. Between the trimmed V and J ends, which lost 5 bases and 3 bases, there was a span of 17 bases. The germline V gene encodes CDR1 DFQATT and CDR2 SNEGSKA (reference sequence). For the CDR3, the DNA is TGCAGTGCTGGACCCGGGACGGACGTCTACGAGCAGTACTTC. Residues: CSAGPGTDVYEQYF.

As for this clonotype: An end of the junction differs from the germline gene, which may be a read error. The genes are TRBV7-2 and TRBJ2-1, with D possibly TRBD1 on 6 matching bases. Per the germline V gene, CDR1 is SGHTA and CDR2 is FQGNSA. The CDR3 spans 15 residues. CDR3 region: CASTLWGQSYNEQFF. The CDR3 DNA sequence: TGTGCCAGCACCTTATGGGGACAATCCTACAATGAGCAGTTCTTC.

This chain links TRBV18 with TRBJ2-1, with a tentative D call TRBD2 (6 bases). The germline V gene has CDR1 KGHSH and CDR2 LQKENI. The CDR3 length is 14 residues. The V and J ends lost 8 bases and 5 bases respectively, with 16 bases between them. Here the CDR3 reads CASRPGRGNNEQFF. The CDR3 DNA is TGTGCCAGCCGACCTGGGCGGGGAAACAATGAGCAGTTCTTC.

In this sample, this clonotype turned up many times. The chain links TRBV7-9 to TRBJ2-1; maybe TRBD1 (6 bases). This CDR3 contains 13 residues. Germline CDR1 reads SEHNR; CDR2 reads FQNEAQ (reference sequence). The V gene lost 7 bases and the J gene lost 6 bases, with 13 bases spanning the gap. Here the CDR3 reads CASTLSGVNEQFF. For the CDR3, the DNA is TGTGCCAGCACCCTGTCAGGGGTCAATGAGCAGTTCTTC. The full variable domain, with the rest looked up from reference TRBV7-9 and TRBJ2-1, is DTGVSQNPRHKITKRGQNVTFRCDPISEHNRLYWYRQTLGQGPEFLTYFQNEAQLEKSRLLSDRFSAERPKGSFSTLEIQRTEQGDSAMYLCASTLSGVNEQFFGPGTRLTVL.

This clonotype was observed many times. V is TRBV19 and J is TRBJ1-2, with no clear D. The CDR3 runs to 13 residues. Trimming cost V 3 bases and J 2 bases, with 7 bases left between them. CDR1 LNHDA and CDR2 SQIVND come from the germline V gene (reference sequence). CDR3: CASSIASNYGYTF. CDR3 in DNA: TGTGCCAGTAGTATCGCCAGCAACTATGGCTACACCTTC. Full variable domain (rest looked up from reference TRBV19 and TRBJ1-2): DGGITQSPKYLFRKEGQNVTLSCEQNLNHDAMYWYRQDPGQGLRLIYYSQIVNDFQKGDIAEGYSVSREKKESFPLTVTSAQKNPTAFYLCASSIASNYGYTFGSGTRLTVV.

This clonotype was counted at least ten times. The J gene is TRBJ2-3, the V gene TRBV7-9, with D possibly TRBD1 on 6 matching bases. The germline gives CDR1 SEHNR, CDR2 FQNEAQ (reference sequence). This CDR3 is built from 14 residues. Trimming took 3 bases from V and 8 from J, leaving 15 bases between them. In nucleotides, the CDR3 is TGTGCCAGCAGCTTCGGGACACCAACGGGTACGCAGTATTTT. Translation gives CASSFGTPTGTQYF.

This clonotype turned up a few times. The genes are TRBV20-1 and TRBJ2-4; D remains unclear. Germline-derived CDR1 and CDR2 are DFQATT and SNEGSKA (reference sequence). This CDR3 spans 19 amino acids. Trimming shortened V by 0 bases and J by 0 bases, and 21 bases separated the two germline ends. CDR3 in DNA: TGCAGTGCTAGAGATCACATGTCCCAGAGTTCCTTAGCCAAAAACATTCAGTACTTC. It codes for CSARDHMSQSSLAKNIQYF.

Only a few counts were recorded for this clonotype. The chain has TRBV6-5 and TRBJ2-1, with 12 nucleotides matching TRBD2. CDR3 length: 16 residues. V shed 2 bases and J 4 bases; nucleotides not matched to a gene: 3. Germline V lookup: CDR1 MNHEY, CDR2 SVGAGI. The CDR3 DNA follows: TGTGCCAGCAGTTACGTCCTAGCGGGAGGGTACAATGAGCAGTTCTTC. Amino acid sequence: CASSYVLAGGYNEQFF.

In its sample, this clonotype was seen many times. The V gene is TRBV6-1, the J gene TRBJ1-5; D not certain. V lost 10 bases, J lost 0 bases, and 13 bases lay in between. CDR1 is MNHNS and CDR2 is SASEGT in the germline V gene. This CDR3 is 14 amino acids long. CDR3 sequence reads: CATIPTYSNQPQHF. In DNA form, the CDR3 reads TGTGCCACCATCCCTACCTATAGCAATCAGCCCCAGCATTTT.

A few counts support this clonotype. The conserved phenylalanine or tryptophan normally closing the CDR3 is absent here, so this likely arose from a read error. The chain carries TRBV18 and TRBJ2-7, with D possibly being TRBD2 (5 bases). Trimming pared 1 base from V and 3 bases from J, leaving 7 bases between. The CDR3 length is 13 residues. Germline assignment: CDR1 KGHSH and CDR2 LQKENI. The chain's CDR3 is CASSPQGGYEQYL. The CDR3 DNA reads TGTGCCAGCTCACCACAAGGAGGCTACGAGCAGTACCTC.

The chain uses TRBV4-1 and TRBJ1-1; the match to TRBD1 covers 9 bases. CDR1 and CDR2 (germline): MGHRA, YSYEKL. The V gene end was trimmed by 3 bases and the J gene end by 10 bases; junction bases not matched to a gene: 0. This CDR3 is 11 amino acids long. CDR3 amino acids: CASSQGQGAFF. The CDR3 DNA reads as TGCGCCAGCAGCCAGGGACAGGGAGCTTTCTTT.

This clonotype occurred many times. CDR3 loop: CASSLEGSQETQYF. In nucleotides, the CDR3 is TGTGCCAGCAGCTTAGAAGGGTCGCAAGAGACCCAGTACTTC. This chain links TRBV11-3 with TRBJ2-5; D remains ambiguous. With 0 bases removed from V and 2 bases from J, the gap between germline ends came to 7 bases. This CDR3 contains 14 residues. Germline V gene data show CDR1 as SGHNT and CDR2 as YENEEA.

This clonotype occurred many times. The gene calls are TRBV2 and TRBJ2-7; D call uncertain. CDR1 is SNHLY, CDR2 FYNNEI, per germline. The CDR3 sequence is 13 residues long. The ends were cut back, 2 bases at V and 2 bases at J, with 7 bases in the middle. CDR3 DNA sequence: TGTGCCAGCAGTGAACAGACACCCTACGAGCAGTACTTC. Protein product: CASSEQTPYEQYF.

In this sample, this clonotype turned up many times. The chain couples TRBV11-2 to TRBJ1-2; D is possibly TRBD1 (6 bases). Germline-derived CDR1 and CDR2 are SGHAT and FQNNGV. The CDR3 length is 14 residues. V was shortened by 2 bases and J by 4 bases, with 11 bases between the two germline ends. CDR3 in amino acids: CASSLPGRGYGYTF. The CDR3 region has the DNA TGTGCCAGCAGCTTACCGGGCAGGGGCTATGGCTACACCTTC.

The chain couples TRBV5-1 to TRBJ2-2; 10 bases fit TRBD1. The germline V gene encodes CDR1 SGHRS and CDR2 YFSETQ. Trimming took 3 bases from V and 7 from J; bases not matched to a gene: 9. This CDR3 has 16 residues. DNA of the CDR3: TGCGCCAGCAGCTCTGCTGCGGGACAGGGGATCGGGGAGCTGTTTTTT. It translates to CASSSAAGQGIGELFF.

The chain recombines TRBV6-5 with TRBJ1-5; no firm D call. The germline V and J ends were trimmed by 4 bases and 3 bases, with 4 bases remaining between them. The CDR3 has 12 residues. CDR1 and CDR2 from the germline V gene are MNHEY and SVGAGI. The CDR3 DNA is TGTGCCAGCAGTTCTGTCAATCAGCCCCAGCATTTT. Translation gives CASSSVNQPQHF.

This clonotype was counted many times. This chain links TRBV28 with TRBJ1-1, with D maybe TRBD1 (5 bases). Germline V gene sequence: CDR1 MDHEN, CDR2 SYDVKM. Deletions cut 4 bases from V and 0 bases from J, with 15 bases between. The CDR3 extends over 16 amino acids. CDR3 residues: CASSYWGGRMNTEAFF. Written as DNA, the CDR3 is TGTGCCAGCAGTTATTGGGGGGGACGGATGAACACTGAAGCTTTCTTT.

This clonotype was detected a few times. This chain joins TRBV27 and TRBJ2-2; 10 bases fit TRBD1. Germline assignment: CDR1 MNHEY and CDR2 SMNVEV (reference sequence). V was pared by 5 bases and J by 4 bases, with 13 bases of the junction left unmatched. The CDR3 has 18 residues. CDR3 sequence: CASSPLGSDRGRTGELFF. DNA for the CDR3: TGTGCCAGCAGTCCCTTAGGTTCAGACAGGGGGCGCACCGGGGAGCTGTTTTTT.

This clonotype was seen at least ten times. The chain employs TRBV7-3 and TRBJ2-7; TRBD1 aligns across 7 bases. V was clipped by 5 bases and J by 4 bases; unmatched bases: 5. The germline V gene encodes CDR1 SGHTA and CDR2 FQGTGA. The CDR3 has 13 amino acids. DNA of the CDR3: TGTGCCAGCAGCATTTCAGGGGGATACGAGCAGTACTTC. Residues: CASSISGGYEQYF. Together with reference TRBV7-3 and TRBJ2-7, the CDR3 gives the full variable domain: GAGVSQTPSNKVTEKGKYVELRCDPISGHTALYWYRQSLGQGPEFLIYFQGTGAADDSGLPNDRFFAVRPEGSVSTLKIQRTERGDSAVYLCASSISGGYEQYFGPGTRLTVT.